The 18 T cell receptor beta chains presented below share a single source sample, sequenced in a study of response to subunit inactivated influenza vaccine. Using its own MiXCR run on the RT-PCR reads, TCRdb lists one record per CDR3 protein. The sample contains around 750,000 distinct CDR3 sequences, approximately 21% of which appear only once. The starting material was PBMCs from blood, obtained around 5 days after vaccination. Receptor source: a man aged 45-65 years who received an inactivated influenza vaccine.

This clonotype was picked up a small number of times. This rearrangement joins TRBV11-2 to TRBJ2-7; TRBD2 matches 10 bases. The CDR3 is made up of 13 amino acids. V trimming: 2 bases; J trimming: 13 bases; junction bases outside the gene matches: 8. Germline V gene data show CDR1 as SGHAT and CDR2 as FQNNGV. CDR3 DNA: TGTGCCAGCAGCTTAAAGACTAGCGGGCCTCTTTACTTC. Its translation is CASSLKTSGPLYF.

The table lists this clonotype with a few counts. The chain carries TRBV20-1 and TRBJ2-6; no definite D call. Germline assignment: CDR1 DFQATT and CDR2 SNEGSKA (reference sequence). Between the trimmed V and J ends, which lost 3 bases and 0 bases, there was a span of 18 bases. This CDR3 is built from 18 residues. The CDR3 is CSASPRAMAYSGANVLTF. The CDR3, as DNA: TGCAGTGCTAGTCCCCGAGCTATGGCGTACTCTGGGGCCAACGTCCTGACTTTC.

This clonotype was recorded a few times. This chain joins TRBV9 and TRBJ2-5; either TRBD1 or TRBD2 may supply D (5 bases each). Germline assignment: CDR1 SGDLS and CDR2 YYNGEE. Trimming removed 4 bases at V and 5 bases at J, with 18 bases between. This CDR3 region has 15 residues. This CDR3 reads CASSFSPGLGETQYF. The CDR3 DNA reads TGTGCCAGCAGCTTCTCGCCGGGGCTCGGGGAGACCCAGTACTTC. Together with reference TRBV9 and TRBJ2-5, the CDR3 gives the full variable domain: DSGVTQTPKHLITATGQRVTLRCSPRSGDLSVYWYQQSLDQGLQFLIQYYNGEERAKGNILERFSAQQFPDLHSELNLSSLELGDSALYFCASSFSPGLGETQYFGPGTRLLVL.

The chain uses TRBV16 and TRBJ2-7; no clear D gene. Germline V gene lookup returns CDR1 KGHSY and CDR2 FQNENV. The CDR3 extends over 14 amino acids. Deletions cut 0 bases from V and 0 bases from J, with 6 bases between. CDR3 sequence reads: CASSQSSGSYEQYF. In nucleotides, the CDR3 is TGTGCCAGCAGCCAATCCTCCGGCTCCTACGAGCAGTACTTC.

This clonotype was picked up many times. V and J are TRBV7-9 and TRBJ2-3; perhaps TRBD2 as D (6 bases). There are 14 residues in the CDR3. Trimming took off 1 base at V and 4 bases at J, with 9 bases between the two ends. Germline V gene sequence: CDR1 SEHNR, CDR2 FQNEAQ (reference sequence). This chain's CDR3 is CASSLVAGSDTQYF. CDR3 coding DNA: TGTGCCAGCAGCTTAGTGGCGGGGTCAGATACGCAGTATTTT.

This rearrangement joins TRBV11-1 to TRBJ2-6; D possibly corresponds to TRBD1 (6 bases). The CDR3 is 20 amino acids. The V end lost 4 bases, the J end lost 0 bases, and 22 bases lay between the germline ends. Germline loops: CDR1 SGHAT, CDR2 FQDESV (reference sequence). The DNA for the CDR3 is TGTGCCAGCAGCTCACCCGGACAGAACGGTTCTCACTCTGGGGCCAACGTCCTGACTTTC. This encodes CASSSPGQNGSHSGANVLTF.

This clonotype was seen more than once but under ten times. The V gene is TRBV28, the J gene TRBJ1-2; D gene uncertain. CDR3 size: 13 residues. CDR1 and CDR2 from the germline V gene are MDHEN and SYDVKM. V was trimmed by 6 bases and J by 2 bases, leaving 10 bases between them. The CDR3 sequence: CASSPSENYGYTF. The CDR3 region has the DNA TGTGCCAGCAGCCCATCGGAGAACTATGGCTACACCTTC.

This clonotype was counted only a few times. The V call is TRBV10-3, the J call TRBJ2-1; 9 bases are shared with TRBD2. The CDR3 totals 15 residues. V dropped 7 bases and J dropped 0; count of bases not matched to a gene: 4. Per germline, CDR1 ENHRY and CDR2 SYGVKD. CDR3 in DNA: TGTGCCATCACCTCTAGCGGGAACTCCTACAATGAGCAGTTCTTC. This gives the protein CAITSSGNSYNEQFF.

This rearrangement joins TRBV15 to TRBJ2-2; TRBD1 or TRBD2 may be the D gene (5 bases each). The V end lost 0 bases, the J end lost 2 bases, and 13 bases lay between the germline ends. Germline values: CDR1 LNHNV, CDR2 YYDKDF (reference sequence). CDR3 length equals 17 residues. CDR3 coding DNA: TGTGCCACCAGCAGAGATTACGGGACCCATAACACCGGGGAGCTGTTTTTT. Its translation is CATSRDYGTHNTGELFF.

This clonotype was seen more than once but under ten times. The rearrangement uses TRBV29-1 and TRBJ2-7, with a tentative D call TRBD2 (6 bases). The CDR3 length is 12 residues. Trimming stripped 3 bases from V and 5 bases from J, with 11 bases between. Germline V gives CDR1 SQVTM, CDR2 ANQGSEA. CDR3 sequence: CSVERGPHEQYF. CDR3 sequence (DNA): TGCAGCGTTGAGCGGGGTCCCCACGAGCAGTACTTC.

CDR3 in DNA: TGCAGTGCTAGGGTGCGAGCGGGGGGGCCCTCCTACAATGAGCAGTTCTTC. Encoded protein: CSARVRAGGPSYNEQFF. The V call is TRBV20-1, the J call TRBJ2-1, with 10 nucleotides matching TRBD2. CDR1 is DFQATT and CDR2 is SNEGSKA in the germline V gene (reference sequence). There are 17 residues in the CDR3. The V segment lost 3 bases and the J segment 0 bases; nucleotides outside the gene matches: 8.

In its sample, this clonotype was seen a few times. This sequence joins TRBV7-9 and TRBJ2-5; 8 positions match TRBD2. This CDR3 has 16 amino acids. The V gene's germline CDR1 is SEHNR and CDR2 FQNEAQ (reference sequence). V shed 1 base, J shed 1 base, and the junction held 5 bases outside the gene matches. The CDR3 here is CASSLGSGGAQETQYF. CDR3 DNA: TGTGCCAGCAGCTTAGGAAGCGGGGGAGCCCAAGAGACCCAGTACTTC.

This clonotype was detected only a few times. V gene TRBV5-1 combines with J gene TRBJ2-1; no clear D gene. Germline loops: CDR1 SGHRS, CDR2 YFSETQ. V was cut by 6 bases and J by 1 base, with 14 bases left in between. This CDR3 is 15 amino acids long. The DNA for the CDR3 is TGCGCCAGCAAAGTGGTGGCCCTATCCTACAATGAGCAGTTCTTC. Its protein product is CASKVVALSYNEQFF.

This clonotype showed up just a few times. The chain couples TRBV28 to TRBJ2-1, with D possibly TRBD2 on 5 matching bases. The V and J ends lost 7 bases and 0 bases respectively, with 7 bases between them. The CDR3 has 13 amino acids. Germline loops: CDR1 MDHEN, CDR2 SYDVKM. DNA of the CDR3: TGTGCCAGCAACGGGAACTCCTACAATGAGCAGTTCTTC. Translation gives CASNGNSYNEQFF.

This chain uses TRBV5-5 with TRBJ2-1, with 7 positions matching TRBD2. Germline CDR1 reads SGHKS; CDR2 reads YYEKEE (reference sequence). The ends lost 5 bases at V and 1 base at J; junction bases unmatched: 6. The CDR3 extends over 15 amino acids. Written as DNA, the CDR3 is TGTGCCAGCAGGCTGACTAGCTCGTCCTACAATGAGCAGTTCTTC. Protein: CASRLTSSSYNEQFF.

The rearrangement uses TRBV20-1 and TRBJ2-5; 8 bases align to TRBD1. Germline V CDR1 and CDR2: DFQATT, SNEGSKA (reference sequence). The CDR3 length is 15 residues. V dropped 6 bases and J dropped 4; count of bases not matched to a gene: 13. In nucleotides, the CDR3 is TGCAGTGCAGCAGCCACACAGGGGGTTGGAGAGACCCAGTACTTC. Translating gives CSAAATQGVGETQYF.

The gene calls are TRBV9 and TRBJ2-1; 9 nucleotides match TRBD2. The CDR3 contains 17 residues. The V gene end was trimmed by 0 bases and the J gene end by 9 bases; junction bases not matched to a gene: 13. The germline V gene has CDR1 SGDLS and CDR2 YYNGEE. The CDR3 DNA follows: TGTGCCAGCAGCGTAGGGGGACTAGCAATCGTACAGGGTGAGCAGTTCTTC. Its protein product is CASSVGGLAIVQGEQFF.

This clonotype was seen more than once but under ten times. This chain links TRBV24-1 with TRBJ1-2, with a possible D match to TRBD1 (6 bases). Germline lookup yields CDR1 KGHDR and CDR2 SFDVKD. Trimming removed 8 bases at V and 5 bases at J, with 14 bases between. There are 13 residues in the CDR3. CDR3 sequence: CATTAGAMYGYTF. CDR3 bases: TGTGCCACCACTGCAGGGGCGATGTATGGCTACACCTTC.